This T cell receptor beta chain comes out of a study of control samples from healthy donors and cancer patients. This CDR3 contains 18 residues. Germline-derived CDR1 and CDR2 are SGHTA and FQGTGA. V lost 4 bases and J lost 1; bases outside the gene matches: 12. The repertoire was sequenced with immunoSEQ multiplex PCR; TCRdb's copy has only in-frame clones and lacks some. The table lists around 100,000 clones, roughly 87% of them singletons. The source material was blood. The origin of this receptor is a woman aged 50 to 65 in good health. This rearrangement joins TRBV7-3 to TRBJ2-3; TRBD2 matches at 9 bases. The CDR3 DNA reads TGTGCCAGCAGCTCCGCAACCTTAGCGGGAGCAGGCACAGATACGCAGTATTTT. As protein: CASSSATLAGAGTDTQYF.